The rows below give T cell receptor beta chains drawn from one sample of a study of blood T cell repertoires in COVID-19. Profiled with immunoSEQ multiplex PCR; TCRdb holds only in-frame clones, not every one. Here the sample spans 250,000 to 400,000 clones, approximately 88% being singletons. Sequencing was done on a sample of peripheral blood. These receptors all stem from a woman in her 30s with COVID-19, enrolled during active disease. CDR3s include the opening cysteine and the closing phenylalanine or tryptophan.

V: TRBV28
J: TRBJ1-5
CDR3: CASTAGQARQPQHF

V: TRBV7-9
J: TRBJ1-1
CDR3: CASSLDRGWMNTEAFF

V: TRBV11-3
J: TRBJ1-4
CDR3: CASSLDRSNEKLFF

V: TRBV18
J: TRBJ1-4
CDR3: CASSATEVSTNEKLFF

V: TRBV5-4
J: TRBJ2-5
CDR3: CASSHWDREETQYF

V: TRBV2
J: TRBJ1-2
CDR3: CASSESQGGYGYTF

V: TRBV28
J: TRBJ1-5
CDR3: CASSFWRDNQPQHF

V: TRBV11-2
J: TRBJ1-1
CDR3: CASSSSIQGANTEAFF

V: TRBV2
J: TRBJ1-1
CDR3: CASSERRQNTEAFF

V: TRBV5-4
J: TRBJ1-2
CDR3: CASSPGTVYGYTF

V: TRBV12-3/TRBV12-4
J: TRBJ1-2
CDR3: CATRGEGYGYTF

V: TRBV7-9
J: TRBJ2-2
CDR3: CASSLKDRGKSDTGELFF

V: TRBV19
J: TRBJ1-6
CDR3: CASRTGDFYNSPLHF

V: TRBV27
J: TRBJ1-4
CDR3: CASSPQRDSEKLFF

V: TRBV9
J: TRBJ1-1
CDR3: CASSVVDRFTEAFF

V: TRBV3-1/TRBV3-2
J: TRBJ2-5
CDR3: CASSQVSGQETQYF

V: TRBV9
J: TRBJ2-1
CDR3: CASSGNPTSGRLYNEQFF

V: TRBV3-1/TRBV3-2
J: TRBJ1-2
CDR3: CASSHRQETYGYTF

V: TRBV3-1/TRBV3-2
J: TRBJ1-6
CDR3: CASSPQTGFNSPLHF

V: TRBV15
J: TRBJ1-3
CDR3: CATSRDNAGSGNTIYF

V: TRBV27
J: TRBJ2-5
CDR3: CASSLVAGAKETQYF

V: TRBV7-3
J: TRBJ1-2
CDR3: CASSRDSNYGYTF

V: TRBV6-5
J: TRBJ1-2
CDR3: CASSYSSGNYGYTF

V: TRBV4-1
J: TRBJ1-2
CDR3: CASSPGGVNYGYTF

V: TRBV14
J: TRBJ1-2
CDR3: CASSPNRNYGYTF

V: TRBV5-8
J: TRBJ2-4
CDR3: CASRFWAVAKNIQYF

V: TRBV2
J: TRBJ1-2
CDR3: CASSEIRDSSYGYTF

V: TRBV18
J: TRBJ1-5
CDR3: CASSPEAQPQHF

V: TRBV5-5
J: TRBJ1-1
CDR3: CASSLFVHSGNTEAFF

V: TRBV19
J: TRBJ2-7
CDR3: CASSIGQGVPSAYEQYF

V: TRBV12-5
J: TRBJ1-1
CDR3: CASGWMTVGEAFF

V: TRBV19
J: TRBJ2-2
CDR3: CASSSALAGELFF

V: TRBV9
J: TRBJ1-1
CDR3: CASSAITTGNTEAFF

V: TRBV3-1/TRBV3-2
J: TRBJ1-4
CDR3: CASSQGSGGGVNEKLFF

V: TRBV7-7
J: TRBJ2-2
CDR3: CASSLASGGSNTGELFF

V: TRBV5-1
J: TRBJ1-1
CDR3: CASNGEESTEAFF

V: TRBV9
J: TRBJ2-5
CDR3: CASTPEGDWKETQYF

V: TRBV5-1
J: TRBJ1-1
CDR3: CASSGTSNTEAFF

V: TRBV4-1
J: TRBJ2-3
CDR3: CASSLRDRVTDTQYF

V: TRBV27
J: TRBJ1-2
CDR3: CASSLSPQGLGYTF

V: TRBV7-8
J: TRBJ1-4
CDR3: CASSLFREKLFF

V: TRBV7-9
J: TRBJ1-5
CDR3: CASSLGGGRHQPQHF

V: TRBV10-2
J: TRBJ2-5
CDR3: CASNSGETQYF

V: TRBV7-9
J: TRBJ1-2
CDR3: CASSLEREPNYGYTF

V: TRBV15
J: TRBJ2-1
CDR3: CATSKLGGIYNEQFF